The 19 T cell receptor beta chains reported below all come from one sample, sequenced in a study of blood T cell repertoires in COVID-19. Clones were read by immunoSEQ multiplex PCR, and TCRdb kept only the in-frame ones, dropping some. This table has 260,000 or so clones, 83% appearing once. Material for sequencing was PBMCs or T cells enriched from blood (not recorded which). Every receptor here comes from a woman between 35 and 50 years old who had been exposed to COVID-19.

The chain employs TRBV6-2 or TRBV6-3 and TRBJ1-4; a possible D gene is TRBD1 (5 bases). The CDR3 has 17 residues. Trimming left V 5 bases short and J 2 bases short, with 18 bases between. Germline V CDR1 and CDR2: MNHEY, SVGEGT. CDR3 amino acids: CASSHQGPASTNEKLFF. The DNA of the CDR3 is TGTGCCAGCAGTCATCAGGGTCCAGCATCGACTAATGAAAAACTGTTTTTT.

This chain connects TRBV4-3 to TRBJ1-1; no reliable D call. The CDR3 has 16 residues. With 0 bases removed from V and 1 base from J, the gap between germline ends came to 12 bases. Germline V gene lookup returns CDR1 LGHNA and CDR2 YSLEER. This CDR3 reads CASSQDVAERNTEAFF. In DNA, the CDR3 is TGCGCCAGCAGCCAAGATGTGGCCGAAAGGAACACTGAAGCTTTCTTT.

The chain employs TRBV7-3 and TRBJ2-5; the match to TRBD2 covers 8 bases. CDR3 length: 12 residues. The germline V gene encodes CDR1 SGHTA and CDR2 FQGTGA. V shed 3 bases, J shed 7 bases, and the junction held 1 base outside the gene matches. Here the CDR3 reads CASSFREGTQYF. The CDR3 nucleotides are TGTGCCAGCAGCTTTCGGGAGGGGACCCAGTACTTC.

This clone was counted a single time. V gene TRBV27 combines with J gene TRBJ2-2; TRBD2 agrees at 11 bases. Germline trimming cut 5 bases from V and 5 bases from J; bases unmatched to any gene: 4. The V gene's germline CDR1 is MNHEY and CDR2 SMNVEV (reference sequence). CDR3 length equals 15 residues. CDR3 region: CASSRVAGGTGELFF. Written as DNA, the CDR3 is TGTGCCAGCAGTAGGGTAGCGGGGGGGACCGGGGAGCTGTTTTTT.

This clone has a single count. The gene calls are TRBV29-1 and TRBJ2-1, with 9 bases fitting TRBD2. The CDR3 length is 14 residues. Per germline, CDR1 SQVTM and CDR2 ANQGSEA. The trim removed 4 bases at V and 8 bases at J, leaving 9 bases unmatched. The chain's CDR3 is CSVVRGGFHDEQFF. The CDR3 coding sequence is TGCAGCGTTGTGCGGGGGGGCTTTCACGATGAGCAGTTCTTC.

This rearrangement joins TRBV5-1 to TRBJ1-5; no clear D. The CDR3 sequence is 14 residues long. Germline V gene data show CDR1 as SGHRS and CDR2 as YFSETQ. Trimming took off 5 bases at V and 2 bases at J, with 11 bases between the two ends. CDR3 sequence (DNA): TGCGCCAGCAGGATGGAGGGAGGCAATCAGCCCCAGCATTTT. Amino acids: CASRMEGGNQPQHF.

The chain joins TRBV5-1 to TRBJ1-1, with TRBD1 as a possible D gene (5 bases). Germline V gene lookup returns CDR1 SGHRS and CDR2 YFSETQ. V was trimmed by 4 bases and J by 11 bases, leaving 12 bases between them. This CDR3 region has 11 residues. The CDR3 DNA is TGCGCCAGCAGCCTGGGACTGTTTGCTTTCTTT. The encoded protein is CASSLGLFAFF.

The gene calls are TRBV5-8 and TRBJ2-6, with 8 bases that match TRBD1. The J segment lost 1 base and the V segment lost 4 bases, leaving 7 bases of the junction unmatched. This CDR3 contains 17 residues. Germline V gives CDR1 SGHTS, CDR2 YDEGEE. The chain's CDR3 is CASSVGQGLSGANVLTF. The CDR3 DNA reads TGTGCCAGCAGCGTCGGACAGGGACTGTCTGGGGCCAACGTCCTGACTTTC.

This sequence joins TRBV28 and TRBJ2-1, with 8 positions matching TRBD2. V lost 3 bases to trimming and J lost 6 bases; unmatched junction nucleotides: 13. In germline, CDR1 is MDHEN, CDR2 SYDVKM. The CDR3 sequence is 17 residues long. This CDR3 is CASSFSPGTRRGNEQFF. The CDR3 DNA reads as TGTGCCAGCAGTTTTAGTCCCGGGACTAGGCGCGGCAATGAGCAGTTCTTC.

V is TRBV21-1 and J is TRBJ2-1; whether TRBD2, the table's D call, matches the DNA was not checked. TRBV21-1 is designated a pseudogene. This CDR3 comprises 13 residues. As DNA, the CDR3 is TGTGCCAGCAGCAGGGGGGGCGGGAATGAGCAGTTCTTC. Its protein is CASSRGGGNEQFF.

V gene TRBV29-1 combines with J gene TRBJ1-2; 7 bases agree with TRBD1. The CDR3 length is 13 residues. CDR1 is SQVTM and CDR2 is ANQGSEA in the germline V gene. V shed 7 bases, J shed 7 bases, and the junction held 12 bases outside the gene matches. As DNA, the CDR3 is TGCAGCGCCGCTCCTACAGGGGCCGCTGGCTACACCTTC. This gives the protein CSAAPTGAAGYTF.

The chain couples TRBV9 to TRBJ2-2; D is perhaps TRBD2 (6 bases). This CDR3 has 11 residues. Germline CDR1 is SGDLS and CDR2 is YYNGEE. Trimming shortened V by 10 bases and J by 3 bases, and 7 bases separated the two germline ends. CDR3 residues: CASGDTGELFF. The CDR3 bases are TGTGCCTCGGGGGACACCGGGGAGCTGTTTTTT.

The chain couples TRBV19 to TRBJ1-6; TRBD1 matches at 8 bases. Germline-derived CDR1 and CDR2 are LNHDA and SQIVND (reference sequence). The V and J ends lost 6 bases and 9 bases, in that order; junction bases with no gene match: 7. CDR3 length: 14 amino acids. The DNA for the CDR3 is TGTGCCAGTAGCCACCAGGGGGCCGGTTCACCCCTCCACTTT. Translated, it gives CASSHQGAGSPLHF.

This rearrangement joins TRBV11-1 to TRBJ2-7; 9 bases match TRBD1. J was trimmed by 7 bases and V by 5 bases; bases with no gene match: 3. In germline, CDR1 is SGHAT, CDR2 FQDESV (reference sequence). The length of the CDR3 is 12 residues. CDR3 coding DNA: TGTGCCAGCAGCCTGGGACAGGGAGAGCAGTACTTC. Its protein is CASSLGQGEQYF.

The chain couples TRBV6-1 to TRBJ1-5, with a tentative D call TRBD1 (5 bases). The V and J ends lost 4 bases and 0 bases respectively, with 19 bases between them. Germline values: CDR1 MNHNS, CDR2 SASEGT. This CDR3 has 18 residues. As DNA, the CDR3 is TGTGCCAGCAGTGGTGTGGGGCAGTTTGAATATAGCAATCAGCCCCAGCATTTT. This translates into CASSGVGQFEYSNQPQHF.

This clone was seen only once. V usage is TRBV30 and J usage is TRBJ1-1, with 10 bases identical to TRBD1. The CDR3 spans 13 residues. CDR1 GTSNPN and CDR2 SVGIG come from the germline V gene (reference sequence). With 5 bases clipped from V and 6 bases from J, the junction kept 6 bases outside the gene matches. The CDR3 nucleotides read TGTGCCTGGGGGGGGACAGGGGTGGCTGAAGCTTTCTTT. Translating gives CAWGGTGVAEAFF.

The J gene is TRBJ1-2, the V gene TRBV2; D call uncertain. Germline-derived CDR1 and CDR2 are SNHLY and FYNNEI. The CDR3 contains 15 residues. V was cut by 3 bases and J by 0 bases, with 11 bases left in between. The CDR3 coding sequence is TGTGCCAGCAGTGAGAGAGGTCAGTCTAACTATGGCTACACCTTC. This gives the protein CASSERGQSNYGYTF.

V is TRBV29-1 and J is TRBJ2-5, with TRBD2 as a possible D gene (6 bases). Trimming took off 3 bases at V and 5 bases at J, with 10 bases between the two ends. Germline V gene lookup returns CDR1 SQVTM and CDR2 ANQGSEA. The CDR3 runs 12 residues. The CDR3 sequence: CSVDAGFETQYF. The CDR3 DNA reads TGCAGCGTTGATGCGGGGTTTGAGACCCAGTACTTC.

The chain joins TRBV6-2 or TRBV6-3 to TRBJ1-2, with 11 bases identical to TRBD1. CDR3 length: 20 residues. Germline CDR1 MNHEY, CDR2 SVGEGT. Unmatched junction bases numbered 23, after V lost 5 bases and J lost 6 bases. The CDR3 loop reads CASSQVTKRDRGIDGDGYTF. The CDR3 coding sequence is TGTGCCAGCAGTCAAGTAACTAAGCGGGACAGGGGGATCGATGGCGATGGCTACACCTTC.